Shown below are 22 T cell receptor beta chains from a single sample sequenced in a study of PD-1 blockade in classical Hodgkin lymphoma. Every patient relapsed after autologous stem cell transplantation, and brentuximab vedotin exposure varied. TCRdb's table, derived via immunoSEQ multiplex PCR, lists solely in-frame clones and lacks some. The data hold 20,000 to 30,000 clones, with around 70% observed a single time. Specimen: peripheral blood mononuclear cells (PBMCs), collected at baseline. All receptors come from a human donor with classical Hodgkin lymphoma.

The V gene is TRBV4-2, the J gene TRBJ2-1; the D gene is possibly TRBD2 (6 bases). This CDR3 is built from 15 residues. Germline V lookup: CDR1 LGHNA, CDR2 YNFKEQ. Trimming removed 0 bases from V and 2 bases from J, with 8 bases in between. In DNA form, the CDR3 reads TGTGCCAGCAGCCAAGACGGGGAGGCCTACAATGAGCAGTTCTTC. Translated, it gives CASSQDGEAYNEQFF.

V is TRBV10-3 and J is TRBJ2-7, with D perhaps being TRBD1 or TRBD2 (5 bases each). The CDR3 contains 14 residues. CDR1 is ENHRY, CDR2 SYGVKD, per germline. The V and J ends lost 3 bases and 6 bases respectively, with 15 bases between them. DNA for the CDR3: TGTGCCATCAGTGATACTCCGGGACGGAGCGAGCAGTACTTC. Translation: CAISDTPGRSEQYF.

V usage is TRBV7-9 and J usage is TRBJ2-2; tentatively, D is TRBD1 (5 bases). The CDR3 totals 12 residues. V was clipped by 5 bases and J by 7 bases, with 8 bases between them. Germline values: CDR1 SEHNR, CDR2 FQNEAQ (reference sequence). CDR3 in DNA: TGTGCCAGCAGCCGCAGGGTCGGGGAGCTGTTTTTT. Protein product: CASSRRVGELFF.

The J gene is TRBJ1-2, the V gene TRBV4-2; D is unclear. V was pared by 0 bases and J by 8 bases, with 16 bases between. In germline, CDR1 is LGHNA, CDR2 YNFKEQ. This CDR3 comprises 15 residues. The CDR3 here is CASSQEDRDSRGYTF. In nucleotides, the CDR3 is TGTGCCAGCAGCCAAGAAGATAGGGATTCACGGGGCTACACCTTC.

This rearrangement joins TRBV7-9 to TRBJ1-2; no firm D call. CDR3 length: 14 amino acids. CDR1 is SEHNR, CDR2 FQNEAQ, per germline (reference sequence). The V gene lost 1 base and the J gene lost 6 bases, with 12 bases spanning the gap. The CDR3 here is CASSLVRRTNGYTF. For the CDR3, the DNA is TGTGCCAGCAGCTTAGTTCGCAGGACTAATGGCTACACCTTC. Full variable domain (rest looked up from reference TRBV7-9 and TRBJ1-2): DTGVSQNPRHKITKRGQNVTFRCDPISEHNRLYWYRQTLGQGPEFLTYFQNEAQLEKSRLLSDRFSAERPKGSFSTLEIQRTEQGDSAMYLCASSLVRRTNGYTFGSGTRLTVV.

The rearrangement links TRBV15 to TRBJ2-7; D is possibly TRBD1 (7 bases). V shed 4 bases and J shed 9 bases, with 22 bases lying between them. Germline-derived CDR1 and CDR2 are LNHNV and YYDKDF (reference sequence). The CDR3 totals 15 residues. The CDR3 loop is CATSTRTGGDLGQYF. The CDR3 bases are TGTGCCACCAGCACGAGGACAGGTGGGGACTTGGGGCAGTACTTC.

This clone showed up just a few times. This rearrangement joins TRBV28 to TRBJ1-5, with 8 bases matching TRBD1. This CDR3 has 15 amino acids. CDR1 is MDHEN and CDR2 is SYDVKM in the germline V gene. Unmatched junction bases numbered 6, after V lost 4 bases and J lost 4 bases. The CDR3 DNA reads TGTGCCAGCAGTTCGGACAGGGTCGAGAATCAGCCCCAGCATTTT. It codes for CASSSDRVENQPQHF.

A few counts support this clone. J is TRBJ1-5 and V is TRBV4-1, with D tentatively TRBD1 (6 bases). Trimming cost V 1 base and J 2 bases, with 12 bases left between them. This CDR3 is built from 16 residues. Germline V gene data show CDR1 as MGHRA and CDR2 as YSYEKL. The CDR3 protein is CASSQAAGEGNQPQHF. The CDR3 DNA is TGCGCCAGCAGCCAAGCGGCAGGGGAGGGCAATCAGCCCCAGCATTTT.

V is TRBV6-5 and J is TRBJ2-7, with D maybe TRBD2 (6 bases). This CDR3 spans 16 amino acids. Trimming pared 0 bases from V and 2 bases from J, leaving 14 bases between. Germline V CDR1 and CDR2: MNHEY, SVGAGI. For the CDR3, the DNA is TGTGCCAGCAGTTACTCGATGGTAGCGGAGGCCTACGAGCAGTACTTC. This encodes CASSYSMVAEAYEQYF.

This sequence joins TRBV2 and TRBJ2-7; TRBD1 might be the D (5 bases). The V and J ends lost 0 bases and 2 bases respectively, with 11 bases between them. The CDR3 is 15 residues long. Germline loops: CDR1 SNHLY, CDR2 FYNNEI. CDR3 sequence: CASSEAQGFPYEQYF. The CDR3, as DNA: TGTGCCAGCAGTGAAGCGCAGGGATTCCCCTACGAGCAGTACTTC. Complete variable domain (other parts from reference TRBV2 and TRBJ2-7): EPEVTQTPSHQVTQMGQEVILRCVPISNHLYFYWYRQILGQKVEFLVSFYNNEISEKSEIFDDQFSVERPDGSNFTLKIRSTKLEDSAMYFCASSEAQGFPYEQYFGPGTRLTVT.

The chain couples TRBV9 to TRBJ2-7; D is uncertain. V dropped 3 bases and J dropped 0 bases, with 13 bases sitting between them. Germline V gives CDR1 SGDLS, CDR2 YYNGEE. The CDR3 has 15 amino acids. CDR3 residues: CASSGGSTASYEQYF. DNA for the CDR3: TGTGCCAGCAGCGGAGGCTCGACCGCCTCCTACGAGCAGTACTTC.

This chain links TRBV11-2 with TRBJ2-3, with TRBD2 identical over 8 bases. V was pared by 0 bases and J by 4 bases, with 6 bases of the junction left unmatched. Germline assignment: CDR1 SGHAT and CDR2 FQNNGV. The CDR3 consists of 16 residues. Written as DNA, the CDR3 is TGTGCCAGCAGCTTAGATTCTGCGGGGGGTTCAGATACGCAGTATTTT. Its protein is CASSLDSAGGSDTQYF.

This clone was observed a single time. The chain uses TRBV9 and TRBJ2-1, with TRBD1 matching 8 bases. V gave up 4 bases and J gave up 5 bases; unmatched junction bases: 11. This CDR3 is 16 amino acids long. The germline CDR1 and CDR2 sequences are SGDLS and YYNGEE. CDR3 region: CASSSPGGLWDNEQFF. CDR3 in DNA: TGTGCCAGCAGCTCACCAGGGGGCTTGTGGGACAATGAGCAGTTCTTC.

This clone is a singleton in its sample. This rearrangement joins TRBV10-1 to TRBJ1-1, with 10 bases aligning to TRBD1. The germline V gene encodes CDR1 WNHNN and CDR2 SYGVQD (reference sequence). V was clipped by 5 bases and J by 0 bases; unmatched bases: 6. The CDR3 spans 16 residues. CDR3 residues: CASSSGDRGMNTEAFF. CDR3 sequence (DNA): TGCGCCAGCAGTAGCGGGGACAGGGGAATGAACACTGAAGCTTTCTTT.

This clone was counted once. The rearrangement uses TRBV11-1 and TRBJ2-3; TRBD1 or TRBD2 may be the D gene (5 bases each). CDR1 is SGHAT and CDR2 is FQDESV in the germline V gene (reference sequence). Trimming pared 5 bases from V and 0 bases from J, leaving 15 bases between. The CDR3 is made up of 16 amino acids. The CDR3 sequence: CASSRPRGESTDTQYF. CDR3 bases: TGTGCCAGCAGCCGTCCCCGAGGGGAGAGCACAGATACGCAGTATTTT. Looking up the rest from reference TRBV11-1 and TRBJ2-3 gives the full variable domain: EAEVAQSPRYKITEKSQAVAFWCDPISGHATLYWYRQILGQGPELLVQFQDESVVDDSQLPKDRFSAERLKGVDSTLKIQPAELGDSAMYLCASSRPRGESTDTQYFGPGTRLTVL.

J is TRBJ2-5 and V is TRBV2, with D perhaps TRBD2 (7 bases). The germline V gene has CDR1 SNHLY and CDR2 FYNNEI. The ends were cut back, 0 bases at V and 5 bases at J, with 13 bases in the middle. CDR3 length: 15 residues. CDR3: CASSEAPGGRETQYF. CDR3 nucleotides: TGTGCCAGCAGTGAAGCACCGGGGGGCCGCGAGACCCAGTACTTC.

The chain carries TRBV13 and TRBJ2-1; D is unresolved. The CDR3 is 14 amino acids. The V gene's germline CDR1 is PRHDT and CDR2 FYEKMQ (reference sequence). The V end lost 0 bases, the J end lost 8 bases, and 11 bases lay between the germline ends. CDR3 protein: CASSLGRALDEQFF. CDR3 coding DNA: TGTGCCAGCAGCTTAGGCCGAGCCCTGGATGAGCAGTTCTTC.

This clone was detected only a few times. The chain employs TRBV9 and TRBJ2-1; D unresolved. The CDR3 is 15 amino acids. The germline gives CDR1 SGDLS, CDR2 YYNGEE. V was clipped by 4 bases and J by 0 bases, with 11 bases between them. CDR3 loop: CASSPFLSSYNEQFF. The CDR3 DNA follows: TGTGCCAGCAGCCCTTTTTTAAGCTCCTACAATGAGCAGTTCTTC.

The genes are TRBV10-3 and TRBJ1-2; 7 bases map to TRBD1. This CDR3 has 17 residues. Germline lookup yields CDR1 ENHRY and CDR2 SYGVKD. V was clipped by 8 bases and J by 4 bases; unmatched bases: 19. CDR3 in amino acids: CAIPKGQIQTGSYGYTF. The CDR3 DNA reads TGTGCCATCCCCAAGGGACAGATTCAGACAGGGTCCTATGGCTACACCTTC.

This chain joins TRBV7-8 and TRBJ2-5; D could derive from TRBD1 or TRBD2 (6 bases each). From germline, CDR1 is SGHVS and CDR2 FQNEAQ. Trimming shortened V by 2 bases and J by 2 bases, and 9 bases separated the two germline ends. The CDR3 is made up of 14 amino acids. The CDR3 protein is CASSLRGEQETQYF. CDR3 sequence (DNA): TGTGCCAGCAGCTTAAGGGGGGAACAAGAGACCCAGTACTTC.

This clone was detected once. This specimen includes other DNA sequences encoding the same CDR3. The chain couples TRBV5-6 to TRBJ2-2; D unresolved. Looked up from germline, CDR1 is SGHDT and CDR2 is YYEEEE. Trimming removed 4 bases from V and 2 bases from J, with 9 bases in between. CDR3 length: 14 amino acids. CDR3 DNA sequence: TGTGCCAGCAGCCCAACCGTCAACACCGGGGAGCTGTTTTTT. Residues: CASSPTVNTGELFF.

The V and J genes are TRBV5-8 and TRBJ1-1; 7 bases fit TRBD1. Germline-derived CDR1 and CDR2 are SGHTS and YDEGEE. This CDR3 region has 13 residues. V lost 7 bases to trimming and J lost 1 base; unmatched junction nucleotides: 4. In nucleotides, the CDR3 is TGTGCCAGCCTGACAGGGTCGAACACTGAAGCTTTCTTT. Translation gives CASLTGSNTEAFF.